This TCR beta chain was obtained from a study of T-cell reconstitution after alpha-beta-depleted transplantation in children. Preparation of the TCRbeta library involved a method that used unique molecular identifiers. A single record per CDR3 protein comes from TCRdb applying MiXCR to the PCR reads. The table shows 400,000 to 500,000 distinct CDR3 sequences, with roughly 11% occurring only once. V gave up 8 bases and J gave up 5 bases, with 22 bases separating them. The CDR3 sequence is 16 residues long. This clonotype was counted once. Sequences were derived from PBMCs from the stem cell graft donor, sampled from the stem cell graft. The TCR comes from a human donor who donated a stem cell graft to a child with acute myeloid leukemia. The gene calls are TRBV12-3 or TRBV12-4 and TRBJ2-1; a possible D gene is TRBD2 (6 bases). The CDR3, as DNA: TGTGCCAGCGCTTGGGCTAACGGGGGACCGAACAATGAGCAGTTCTTC. As protein: CASAWANGGPNNEQFF.